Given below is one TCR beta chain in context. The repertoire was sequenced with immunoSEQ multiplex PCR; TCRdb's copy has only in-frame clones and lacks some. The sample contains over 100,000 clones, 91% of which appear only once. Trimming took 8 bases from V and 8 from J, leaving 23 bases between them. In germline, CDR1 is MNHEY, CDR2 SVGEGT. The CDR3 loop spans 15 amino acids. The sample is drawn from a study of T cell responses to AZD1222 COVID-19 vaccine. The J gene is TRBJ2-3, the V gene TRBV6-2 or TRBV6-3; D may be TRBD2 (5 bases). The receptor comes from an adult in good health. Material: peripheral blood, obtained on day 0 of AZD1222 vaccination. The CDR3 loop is CASGPRSGMLSTQYF. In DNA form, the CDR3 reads TGTGCCAGCGGCCCTAGGTCGGGAATGTTGAGTACGCAGTATTTT.